The 18 T cell receptor beta chains below come from one sample, sequenced in a study of cytomegalovirus exposure and HLA in healthy donors. PCR involved 60 Vbeta and 13 Jbeta primers. Sequencing used immunoSEQ multiplex PCR; TCRdb keeps in-frame clones, though not all of them. The table lists 60,000 to 70,000 clones, 55% to 75% of them singletons. The sequencing sample was made of PBMCs. The receptors come from a man between 35 and 55 years old in good health and CMV-seropositive.

This clone has only a few counts. This sequence joins TRBV9 and TRBJ1-3, with D possibly TRBD1 on 5 matching bases. CDR1 is SGDLS, CDR2 YYNGEE, per germline. With 0 bases removed from V and 0 bases from J, the gap between germline ends came to 13 bases. CDR3 length: 17 residues. Here the CDR3 reads CASSVEGRVDSGNTIYF. The CDR3 DNA is TGTGCCAGCAGCGTAGAGGGCAGGGTCGACTCTGGAAACACCATATATTTT. Full variable domain (remainder filled in from reference TRBV9 and TRBJ1-3): DSGVTQTPKHLITATGQRVTLRCSPRSGDLSVYWYQQSLDQGLQFLIQYYNGEERAKGNILERFSAQQFPDLHSELNLSSLELGDSALYFCASSVEGRVDSGNTIYFGEGSWLTVV.

The gene calls are TRBV19 and TRBJ2-6; D unclear. From germline, CDR1 is LNHDA and CDR2 SQIVND (reference sequence). Trimming pared 5 bases from V and 0 bases from J, leaving 14 bases between. The CDR3 sequence is 17 residues long. Written as DNA, the CDR3 is TGTGCCAGTAGTGAGGATAGGCCCTACTCTGGGGCCAACGTCCTGACTTTC. It encodes CASSEDRPYSGANVLTF.

The chain carries TRBV4-2 and TRBJ1-5; the D gene is possibly TRBD1 (5 bases). Trimming left V 3 bases short and J 0 bases short, with 9 bases between. There are 15 residues in the CDR3. The germline gives CDR1 LGHNA, CDR2 YNFKEQ. This CDR3 is CASSHGDSSNQPQHF. For the CDR3, the DNA is TGTGCCAGCAGCCATGGGGACTCTAGCAATCAGCCCCAGCATTTT.

This chain connects TRBV2 to TRBJ1-2; 7 positions match TRBD1. Looked up from germline, CDR1 is SNHLY and CDR2 is FYNNEI. Trimming at V came to 3 bases and at J to 8 bases, leaving 9 bases not matched to a gene. The CDR3 length is 14 residues. DNA of the CDR3: TGTGCCAGCAGTGAGGACAGGAGCTATGGAGGCTACACCTTC. Translated, it gives CASSEDRSYGGYTF.

This clone was seen a few times. The rearrangement joins TRBV7-8 to TRBJ1-1; D perhaps matches TRBD1 (5 bases). Trimming removed 2 bases from V and 1 base from J, with 11 bases in between. This CDR3 contains 15 residues. The germline V gene has CDR1 SGHVS and CDR2 FQNEAQ. CDR3: CASSLQVRENTEAFF. DNA of the CDR3: TGTGCCAGCAGCTTACAGGTCAGGGAGAACACTGAAGCTTTCTTT.

The chain is built from TRBV9 and TRBJ1-1; no clear D gene. This CDR3 comprises 14 residues. Trimming removed 1 base from V and 1 base from J, with 8 bases in between. CDR1 SGDLS and CDR2 YYNGEE come from the germline V gene. CDR3 in DNA: TGTGCCAGCAGCGTAAGAGACAAGAACACTGAAGCTTTCTTT. Amino acids: CASSVRDKNTEAFF. Full variable domain (outside the CDR3, taken from reference TRBV9 and TRBJ1-1): DSGVTQTPKHLITATGQRVTLRCSPRSGDLSVYWYQQSLDQGLQFLIQYYNGEERAKGNILERFSAQQFPDLHSELNLSSLELGDSALYFCASSVRDKNTEAFFGQGTRLTVV.

The chain joins TRBV15 to TRBJ2-1, with TRBD2 as a possible D gene (5 bases). Trimming stripped 0 bases from V and 2 bases from J, with 8 bases between. CDR1 and CDR2 (germline): LNHNV, YYDKDF (reference sequence). The CDR3 runs 15 residues. The CDR3 spells CATSREAGTYNEQFF. The CDR3 DNA reads TGTGCCACCAGCAGAGAAGCCGGGACCTACAATGAGCAGTTCTTC.

This chain joins TRBV5-1 and TRBJ2-3; no firm D call. The CDR3 contains 12 residues. Germline CDR1 reads SGHRS; CDR2 reads YFSETQ. Trimming shortened V by 4 bases and J by 6 bases, and 9 bases separated the two germline ends. The CDR3 loop is CASSPNGDTQYF. DNA of the CDR3: TGCGCCAGCAGCCCCAACGGTGATACGCAGTATTTT.

In the case of this clone: Compared with germline, one end of the junction differs, possibly owing to a read error. J is TRBJ2-1 and V is TRBV7-7; a weak D match, TRBD2 (6 bases). The germline CDR1 and CDR2 sequences are SSHAT and FNYEAQ (reference sequence). This CDR3 is 17 amino acids long. The CDR3: CASSPYPGGSSYNEQFF. The CDR3 nucleotides read TGTGCTAGCAGCCCGTACCCCGGGGGAAGCTCCTACAATGAGCAGTTCTTC.

This clone occurred a few times. The chain employs TRBV7-3 and TRBJ1-1, with D uncertain. This CDR3 has 13 amino acids. Germline CDR1 and CDR2: SGHTA and FQGTGA. V lost 1 base and J 3 bases, leaving 6 bases between the germline ends. DNA of the CDR3: TGTGCCAGCAGCTTAAACTGGTACACTGAAGCTTTCTTT. This encodes CASSLNWYTEAFF.

This chain connects TRBV10-3 to TRBJ2-5; TRBD2 aligns across 7 bases. The V gene's germline CDR1 is ENHRY and CDR2 SYGVKD. The J segment lost 5 bases and the V segment lost 4 bases, leaving 13 bases of the junction unmatched. The CDR3 totals 16 residues. In nucleotides, the CDR3 is TGTGCCATCAGTGGGGTCCCCCTAGCGGTGGGGGAGACCCAGTACTTC. It is translated as CAISGVPLAVGETQYF.

CDR3 region: CASSLASRGKAEAFF. The CDR3 DNA follows: TGTGCCAGCAGCTTAGCGTCTCGAGGGAAGGCTGAAGCTTTCTTT. The chain carries TRBV7-8 and TRBJ1-1; D unclear. V was shortened by 0 bases and J by 6 bases, with 14 bases between the two germline ends. This CDR3 is 15 amino acids long. Germline V gives CDR1 SGHVS, CDR2 FQNEAQ.

The chain links TRBV21-1 to TRBJ2-1; the table assigns TRBD2, which was not confirmed against the DNA. TRBV21-1 counts as a pseudogene. There are 20 residues in the CDR3. This chain's CDR3 is CASSILVQGYSGGAYNEQFF. In DNA form, the CDR3 reads TGTGCCAGCAGCATCCTTGTTCAGGGCTATAGCGGGGGGGCCTACAATGAGCAGTTCTTC.

Regarding this clone: One junction end disagrees with the germline gene, perhaps due to a read error. The rearrangement joins TRBV6-5 to TRBJ2-1, with D perhaps TRBD2 (6 bases). Germline assignment: CDR1 MNHEY and CDR2 SVGAGI. This CDR3 has 14 residues. Here the CDR3 DNA reads TGTGTCAGCACCTCCGGGACTCTAAACAATGAGCAGTTCTTC. It encodes CVSTSGTLNNEQFF.

The chain is built from TRBV13 and TRBJ2-7; TRBD2 matches 8 bases. Germline V gives CDR1 PRHDT, CDR2 FYEKMQ (reference sequence). V shed 3 bases and J 3 bases; nucleotides not matched to a gene: 1. This CDR3 is built from 13 residues. CDR3: CASSFRGGYEQYF. In nucleotides, the CDR3 is TGTGCCAGCAGCTTTCGGGGGGGCTACGAGCAGTACTTC.

This clone has just a few counts. This chain joins TRBV11-3 and TRBJ1-3, with 7 nucleotides matching TRBD1. Per the germline V gene, CDR1 is SGHNT and CDR2 is YENEEA. Trimming removed 5 bases from V and 1 base from J; junction bases left unmatched: 5. The CDR3 is 15 residues long. The CDR3 spells CASSRQGLSGNTIYF. The CDR3 DNA reads TGTGCCAGCAGCCGACAGGGCCTTTCTGGAAACACCATATATTTT.

This clone was detected once. The CDR3 DNA reads TGTGCCAGCAGCCAAGATGAGGGGGGCACAGATACGCAGTATTTT. It specifies CASSQDEGGTDTQYF. This chain connects TRBV4-2 to TRBJ2-3; tentatively, D is TRBD1 (6 bases). Germline assignment: CDR1 LGHNA and CDR2 YNFKEQ. The length of the CDR3 is 15 residues. V lost 0 bases and J 1 base, leaving 8 bases between the germline ends.

The chain recombines TRBV10-3 with TRBJ2-7; TRBD1 agrees at 9 bases. In germline, CDR1 is ENHRY, CDR2 SYGVKD. CDR3 length: 13 residues. With 7 bases clipped from V and 5 bases from J, the junction kept 6 bases outside the gene matches. CDR3 loop: CAIKGTGKDEQYF. In DNA form, the CDR3 reads TGTGCCATCAAGGGGACAGGGAAGGACGAGCAGTACTTC.